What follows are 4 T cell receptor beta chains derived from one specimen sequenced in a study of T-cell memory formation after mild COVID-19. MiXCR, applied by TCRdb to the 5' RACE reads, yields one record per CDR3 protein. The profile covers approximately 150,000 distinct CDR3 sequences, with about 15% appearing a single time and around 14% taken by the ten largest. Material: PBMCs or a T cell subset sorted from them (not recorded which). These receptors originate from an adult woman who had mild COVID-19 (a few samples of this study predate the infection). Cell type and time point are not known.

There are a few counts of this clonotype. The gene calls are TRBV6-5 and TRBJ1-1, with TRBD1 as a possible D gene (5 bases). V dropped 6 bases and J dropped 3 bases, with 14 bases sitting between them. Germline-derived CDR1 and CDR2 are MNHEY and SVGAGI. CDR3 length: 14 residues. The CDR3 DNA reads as TGTGCCAGCAGGTCAGGGAATCTCGACACTGAAGCTTTCTTT. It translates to CASRSGNLDTEAFF.

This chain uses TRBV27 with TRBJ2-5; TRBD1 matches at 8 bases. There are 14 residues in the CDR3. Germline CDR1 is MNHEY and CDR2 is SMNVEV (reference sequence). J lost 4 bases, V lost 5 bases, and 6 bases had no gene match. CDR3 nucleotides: TGTGCCAGCAGTCCATTAGACAGGGGAGAGACCCAGTACTTC. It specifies CASSPLDRGETQYF.

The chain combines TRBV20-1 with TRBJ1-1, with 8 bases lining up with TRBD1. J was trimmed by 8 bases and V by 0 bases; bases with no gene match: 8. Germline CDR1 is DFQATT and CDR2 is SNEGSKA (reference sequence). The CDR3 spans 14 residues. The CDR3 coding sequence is TGCAGTGCTAGAGACATGGGGGACAGGTCGGAAGCTTTCTTT. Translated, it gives CSARDMGDRSEAFF.

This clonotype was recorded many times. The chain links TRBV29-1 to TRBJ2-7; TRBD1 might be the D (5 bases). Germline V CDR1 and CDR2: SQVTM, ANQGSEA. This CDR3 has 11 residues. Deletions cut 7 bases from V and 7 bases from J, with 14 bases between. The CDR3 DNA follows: TGCAGCGGGCGATGGTACAGGGAGCAGTACTTC. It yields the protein CSGRWYREQYF.